A selection of T cell receptor beta chains follows, all from one sample in a study of T-cell reconstitution after alpha-beta-depleted transplantation in children. Via MiXCR, TCRdb re-called the PCR reads, giving one row per CDR3 protein. The sample contains some 600,000 distinct CDR3 sequences, roughly 15% of which appear only once. The sample here was PBMCs from the stem cell graft donor, taken from the stem cell graft. The origin of the receptors is a human donor who donated a stem cell graft to a child with acute myeloid leukemia. Both conserved end residues are part of each CDR3. Each record gives: CDR3 length, V gene, D gene, J gene, clone size, CDR3 protein, CDR3 DNA. The D gene is left open where the match is weak. Only part of the rows carry a size: once, few, many, or a class if the clone is expanded.

>14|TRBV6-1|.|TRBJ2-1|many
CASRTGTPYNEQFF
TGTGCCAGCAGGACCGGGACACCCTACAATGAGCAGTTCTTC
>16|TRBV27|.|TRBJ2-5|many
CASSLSPLDSWETQYF
TGTGCCAGCAGTTTATCTCCCCTGGACAGTTGGGAGACCCAGTACTTC
>17|TRBV20-1|TRBD1|TRBJ2-1|few
CSARLSTGGKVKDEQFF
TGCAGTGCTAGGCTTTCCACAGGGGGGAAGGTTAAGGATGAGCAGTTCTTC
>17|TRBV5-1|TRBD2|TRBJ2-3|few
CASSLDSGGAYTDTQYF
TGCGCCAGCAGCTTGGATAGCGGGGGGGCGTACACAGATACGCAGTATTTT
>14|TRBV27|.|TRBJ2-5|many
CASSGGSRAETQYF
TGTGCCAGCAGTGGGGGCAGTCGAGCGGAGACCCAGTACTTC
>15|TRBV5-4|.|TRBJ1-1|few
CASSSRVGGNTEAFF
TGTGCCAGCAGCTCCAGGGTAGGGGGGAACACTGAAGCTTTCTTT
>15|TRBV29-1|TRBD2|TRBJ2-1|many
CSSARGGATYNEQFF
TGCAGCTCCGCCCGGGGGGGGGCCACCTACAATGAGCAGTTCTTC
>14|TRBV20-1|.|TRBJ2-6|many
CSAREGAGANVLTF
TGCAGTGCTAGAGAGGGGGCTGGGGCCAACGTCCTGACTTTC
>14|TRBV20-1|TRBD1|TRBJ2-1|.
CSAPGQGTYNEQFF
TGCAGTGCTCCCGGACAGGGTACCTACAATGAGCAGTTCTTC
>14|TRBV7-2|.|TRBJ2-1|few
CASSYPGAWGEQFF
TGTGCCAGCAGCTACCCGGGGGCTTGGGGTGAGCAGTTCTTC
>15|TRBV6-1|TRBD2|TRBJ2-1|.
CASNPGLEKDNEQFF
TGTGCCAGCAACCCCGGACTAGAGAAGGACAATGAGCAGTTCTTC
>18|TRBV5-1|TRBD2|TRBJ2-1|.
CASSFLAGGLSSYNEQFF
TGCGCCAGCAGCTTTTTAGCGGGGGGTCTAAGCTCCTACAATGAGCAGTTCTTC
>17|TRBV6-5|TRBD1|TRBJ1-1|many
CASSYSIGQGANTEAFF
TGTGCCAGCAGTTACTCGATAGGACAGGGGGCAAACACTGAAGCTTTCTTT
>17|TRBV4-1|TRBD1|TRBJ2-5|few
CASSLVLPGTGRETQYF
TGCGCCAGCAGCCTTGTACTTCCCGGGACAGGGAGGGAGACCCAGTACTTC
>14|TRBV27|.|TRBJ2-1|many
CASSWSPLAGEQFF
TGTGCCAGCAGTTGGTCCCCCCTCGCGGGGGAGCAGTTCTTC
>14|TRBV5-1|.|TRBJ1-2|.
CASSLGVENYGYTF
TGCGCCAGCAGCTTGGGAGTAGAAAACTATGGCTACACCTTC
>15|TRBV20-1|TRBD2|TRBJ2-1|many
CSASVSGGAFNEQFF
TGCAGTGCTAGTGTTAGCGGGGGGGCCTTCAATGAGCAGTTCTTC
>15|TRBV20-1|.|TRBJ1-1|many
CSARGRHSLNTEAFF
TGCAGTGCTAGAGGCCGACATTCCCTGAACACTGAAGCTTTCTTT
>12|TRBV7-2|.|TRBJ2-7|few
CASSSMSYEQYF
TGTGCCAGCAGCTCAATGTCCTACGAGCAGTACTTC
>10|TRBV6-5|.|TRBJ1-1|many
CASIPTEAFF
TGTGCCAGCATCCCCACTGAGGCTTTCTTT
>13|TRBV27|.|TRBJ2-2|few
CASTNGVTGELFF
TGTGCCAGCACCAATGGGGTCACCGGGGAGCTGTTTTTT
>13|TRBV12-3/TRBV12-4|.|TRBJ2-7|many
CASSQGQRYEQYF
TGTGCCAGCAGTCAGGGGCAACGGTACGAGCAGTACTTC
>23|TRBV4-3|TRBD2|TRBJ2-1|.
CASSQDRPLSSGGVYSSYNEQFF
TGCGCCAGCAGCCAAGATCGCCCCCTCTCTAGCGGGGGGGTTTATAGCTCCTACAATGAGCAGTTCTTC
>13|TRBV29-1|TRBD1|TRBJ1-1|many
CSVVDRGHTEAFF
TGCAGCGTTGTTGACAGGGGGCACACTGAAGCTTTCTTT
>11|TRBV20-1|.|TRBJ1-5|many
CSASGDQPQHF
TGCAGTGCCTCGGGGGATCAGCCCCAGCATTTT
>14|TRBV5-6|.|TRBJ1-1|few
CASSNRDKGPEAFF
TGTGCCAGCAGCAACCGGGACAAAGGCCCTGAAGCTTTCTTT
>14|TRBV7-3|TRBD1|TRBJ2-1|.
CASRLNRGVNEQFF
TGTGCCAGCAGGTTGAACAGGGGGGTAAATGAGCAGTTCTTC
>14|TRBV5-5|TRBD1|TRBJ1-2|many
CASSTQGASYGYTF
TGTGCCAGCAGCACCCAGGGGGCTAGCTATGGCTACACCTTC
>15|TRBV9|.|TRBJ2-1|.
CASSVDRAHYNEQFF
TGTGCCAGCAGCGTAGACCGGGCCCACTACAATGAGCAGTTCTTC
>21|TRBV28|.|TRBJ2-6|.
CASSLGQGGGFWFSGANVLTF
TGTGCCAGCAGTTTAGGCCAGGGAGGGGGCTTTTGGTTCTCTGGGGCCAACGTCCTGACTTTC
>14|TRBV15|TRBD1|TRBJ2-1|many
CATSNRGYYNEQFF
TGTGCCACCAGCAACAGGGGATACTACAATGAGCAGTTCTTC
>15|TRBV5-6|.|TRBJ1-5|few
CASSLTQEANQPQHF
TGTGCCAGCAGCCTAACACAGGAGGCAAATCAGCCCCAGCATTTT
>15|TRBV29-1|TRBD2|TRBJ2-5|many
CSVEGLAGAGETQYF
TGCAGCGTCGAGGGACTAGCGGGGGCGGGGGAGACCCAGTACTTC
>15|TRBV7-6|.|TRBJ2-5|.
CASSLDRTYQETQYF
TGTGCCAGCAGCTTAGATAGGACGTACCAAGAGACCCAGTACTTC
>11|TRBV29-1|.|TRBJ2-7|many
CSVQNIGLQYF
TGCAGCGTTCAAAATATAGGGCTGCAGTACTTC
>12|TRBV5-6|.|TRBJ2-7|many
CASSRAYYEQYF
TGTGCCAGCAGTCGCGCCTACTACGAGCAGTACTTC
>15|TRBV12-3/TRBV12-4|.|TRBJ1-5|few
CASSLQWVEGQPQHF
TGTGCCAGCAGTTTACAGTGGGTTGAAGGGCAGCCCCAGCATTTT
>12|TRBV20-1|.|TRBJ2-3|many
CSAPGRTDTQYF
TGCAGTGCACCCGGGCGCACAGATACGCAGTATTTT
>11|TRBV12-3/TRBV12-4|.|TRBJ1-1|.
CASSLDSEAFF
TGTGCCAGCAGTTTGGACAGCGAAGCTTTCTTT
>14|TRBV24-1|.|TRBJ2-3|.
CATRANKMPDRQYF
TGTGCCACCAGAGCGAACAAAATGCCAGATAGGCAGTATTTT
>14|TRBV24-1|TRBD2|TRBJ2-1|many
CATSTQRGWGEQFF
TGTGCCACCAGTACCCAGCGGGGGTGGGGGGAGCAGTTCTTC
>15|TRBV27|.|TRBJ2-1|.
CASSSLEGGVNEQFF
TGTGCCAGCAGTTCCCTTGAGGGGGGCGTTAATGAGCAGTTCTTC
>15|TRBV12-3/TRBV12-4|.|TRBJ2-5|.
CASSDQGGYYETQYF
TGTGCCAGCAGTGATCAGGGGGGATACTACGAGACCCAGTACTTC
>18|TRBV5-6|.|TRBJ1-4|.
CASSSLGLSVTTNEKLFF
TGTGCCAGCAGCTCGTTGGGGTTAAGTGTGACAACTAATGAAAAACTGTTTTTT
>17|TRBV7-2|.|TRBJ2-6|few
CASSSLGTTSGANVLTF
TGTGCCAGCAGCTCGCTAGGGACAACTTCTGGGGCCAACGTCCTGACTTTC
>12|TRBV12-3/TRBV12-4|.|TRBJ2-5|many
CASSFTRDTQYF
TGTGCCAGCAGTTTTACCCGTGATACCCAGTACTTC
>15|TRBV5-6|TRBD1|TRBJ2-2|.
CASSFWDRNTGELFF
TGTGCCAGCAGCTTTTGGGACAGGAACACCGGGGAGCTGTTTTTT
>13|TRBV12-3/TRBV12-4|.|TRBJ2-7|few
CASHSGESYEQYF
TGTGCCAGCCACTCGGGGGAGTCCTACGAGCAGTACTTC
>13|TRBV5-6|.|TRBJ2-7|many
CASSTGAGSEQYF
TGTGCCAGCAGCACCGGAGCAGGAAGCGAGCAGTACTTC
>11|TRBV14|.|TRBJ1-4|.
CASSQREKLFF
TGTGCCAGCAGCCAGAGGGAAAAACTGTTTTTT
>15|TRBV5-4|TRBD2|TRBJ2-5|.
CASSLTGGPRETQYF
TGTGCCAGCAGCCTAACGGGGGGGCCGCGAGAGACCCAGTACTTC
>13|TRBV10-3|.|TRBJ2-3|few
CATSLGGPDTQYF
TGTGCCACCTCCCTAGGGGGGCCAGATACGCAGTATTTT
>14|TRBV20-1|TRBD2|TRBJ2-5|many
CSARIAGKQETQYF
TGCAGTGCCCGGATAGCGGGGAAGCAAGAGACCCAGTACTTC
>17|TRBV9|TRBD1|TRBJ2-2|.
CASSVAFGQGDTGELFF
TGTGCCAGCAGCGTAGCTTTCGGACAGGGGGACACCGGGGAGCTGTTTTTT
>14|TRBV7-9|.|TRBJ2-1|.
CASSLGRFDNEQFF
TGTGCCAGCAGCTTGGGCAGGTTCGACAATGAGCAGTTCTTC